This TCR beta chain was captured in a study of cytomegalovirus exposure and HLA in healthy donors. Broader study findings: Three chains linked to CMV were shown in vitro to be specific for CMV antigens. The study designated 160 or so TCR beta chains cytomegalovirus-associated.

Trimming left V 7 bases short and J 3 bases short, with 12 bases between. CDR1 and CDR2 from the germline V gene are ENHRY and SYGVKD. The CDR3 runs to 13 residues. A note on this clone: Its antigen is unknown.

Measured with immunoSEQ multiplex PCR; TCRdb has only the in-frame clones, and not every one. Of about 44,000 clones listed, under 95% are singletons. This TCR came from a woman aged 18-29 years in good health and CMV-seronegative. The sample comprised PBMCs. The chain is built from TRBV10-3 and TRBJ2-5; maybe TRBD1 (5 bases). CDR3 DNA sequence: TGTGCCATCACCGACAGACTTGAAGAGACCCAGTACTTC. The encoded protein is CAITDRLEETQYF.